The 29 T cell receptor beta chains below all came from one sample that was sequenced in a study of OX40 agonist ivuxolimab in advanced cancers. The assay was immunoSEQ multiplex PCR, and TCRdb's table has in-frame clones only and misses some. The table shows over 45,000 clones, with roughly four fifths occurring only once. Sequenced material: CD4+ or CD8+ T cells sorted from blood, taken in a trial of the OX40 agonist ivuxolimab. The receptor source for this set is an adult with an advanced solid tumor such as melanoma, head and neck, liver or kidney cancer.

V and J are TRBV9 and TRBJ1-3; D not resolved. Between the trimmed V and J ends, which lost 4 bases and 0 bases, there was a span of 8 bases. Germline V gene lookup returns CDR1 SGDLS and CDR2 YYNGEE. CDR3 length equals 14 residues. For the CDR3, the DNA is TGTGCCAGCAGCCCCCAGTACTCTGGAAACACCATATATTTT. It codes for CASSPQYSGNTIYF.

The chain employs TRBV19 and TRBJ1-2, with 8 positions matching TRBD1. CDR3 length: 15 amino acids. Looked up from germline, CDR1 is LNHDA and CDR2 is SQIVND (reference sequence). The V gene end was trimmed by 5 bases and the J gene end by 4 bases; junction bases not matched to a gene: 9. The CDR3 is CASSASDRGVYGYTF. CDR3 coding DNA: TGTGCCAGTAGTGCCTCTGACAGGGGAGTCTATGGCTACACCTTC.

The chain carries TRBV2 and TRBJ1-1, with D unclear. The V and J ends lost 5 bases and 5 bases respectively, with 12 bases between them. This CDR3 spans 13 amino acids. The V gene's germline CDR1 is SNHLY and CDR2 FYNNEI. The CDR3 nucleotides are TGTGCCAGCAGTACGCAAAGGGAGACTGAAGCTTTCTTT. Its translation is CASSTQRETEAFF.

Only one count was recorded for this clone. The rearrangement links TRBV5-1 to TRBJ2-2; D is possibly TRBD2 (5 bases). The V gene lost 5 bases and the J gene lost 2 bases, with 7 bases spanning the gap. Per germline, CDR1 SGHRS and CDR2 YFSETQ. This CDR3 comprises 13 residues. The CDR3 DNA reads as TGCGCCAGCAGGGGAGCAAACACCGGGGAGCTGTTTTTT. It translates to CASRGANTGELFF. Full variable domain (remainder filled in from reference TRBV5-1 and TRBJ2-2): KAGVTQTPRYLIKTRGQQVTLSCSPISGHRSVSWYQQTPGQGLQFLFEYFSETQRNKGNFPGRFSGRQFSNSRSEMNVSTLELGDSALYLCASRGANTGELFFGEGSRLTVL.

The chain employs TRBV11-2 and TRBJ2-5; 7 bases line up with TRBD1. Near its end, the DNA agrees better with TRBJ2-7, so the J call may be wrong. Germline CDR1 SGHAT, CDR2 FQNNGV. The CDR3 consists of 14 residues. The CDR3 is CASSFGQAGREQYF. The CDR3 nucleotides are TGTGCCAGCAGCTTTGGACAGGCAGGACGCGAGCAGTACTTC.

The J gene is TRBJ1-4, the V gene TRBV28; D remains unclear. CDR1 is MDHEN and CDR2 is SYDVKM in the germline V gene. The CDR3 runs to 16 residues. With 3 bases removed from V and 5 bases from J, the gap between germline ends came to 16 bases. CDR3 sequence reads: CASSFSADGVNEKLFF. As DNA, the CDR3 is TGTGCCAGCAGTTTCTCGGCAGACGGCGTGAATGAAAAACTGTTTTTT.

The chain links TRBV6-6 to TRBJ2-7; D is perhaps TRBD1 or TRBD2 (6 bases each). The V and J ends lost 2 bases and 2 bases respectively, with 16 bases between them. Germline lookup yields CDR1 MNHNY and CDR2 SVGAGI (reference sequence). This CDR3 region has 16 residues. CDR3 DNA sequence: TGTGCCAGCAGTTACCAGGGGCAGCGGGTAGCCTACGAGCAGTACTTC. This sequence encodes CASSYQGQRVAYEQYF.

There are a few counts of this clone. The chain combines TRBV9 with TRBJ1-5; maybe TRBD1 (5 bases). The CDR3 runs 14 residues. Per germline, CDR1 SGDLS and CDR2 YYNGEE. Trimming left V 0 bases short and J 6 bases short, with 10 bases between. CDR3 protein: CASSVDGTLQPQHF. DNA for the CDR3: TGTGCCAGCAGCGTAGACGGGACCCTTCAGCCCCAGCATTTT.

This clone was observed a few times. V gene TRBV29-1 combines with J gene TRBJ2-3; D gene uncertain. Germline assignment: CDR1 SQVTM and CDR2 ANQGSEA. The CDR3 has 14 residues. V was cut by 2 bases and J by 3 bases, with 12 bases left in between. CDR3 protein: CSVETLVGTDTQYF. In nucleotides, the CDR3 is TGCAGCGTTGAAACCCTCGTTGGAACAGATACGCAGTATTTT.

The chain uses TRBV7-7 and TRBJ2-5; D uncertain. CDR3 size: 9 residues. Germline values: CDR1 SSHAT, CDR2 FNYEAQ (reference sequence). CDR3 bases: TGTGCTGTCGGGGAGACCCAGTACTTC. It specifies CAVGETQYF.

The chain couples TRBV4-1 to TRBJ2-1; D is perhaps TRBD2 (6 bases). V lost 4 bases, J lost 1 base, and 14 bases lay in between. The CDR3 runs to 16 residues. Germline assignment: CDR1 MGHRA and CDR2 YSYEKL. CDR3 amino acids: CASSPVGGISYNEQFF. In nucleotides, the CDR3 is TGCGCCAGCAGCCCGGTGGGGGGAATATCCTACAATGAGCAGTTCTTC.

This rearrangement joins TRBV10-1 to TRBJ2-1; no reliable D call. Trimming pared 4 bases from V and 0 bases from J, leaving 7 bases between. There are 14 residues in the CDR3. Germline CDR1 is WNHNN and CDR2 is SYGVQD (reference sequence). The CDR3 protein is CASSGGSSYNEQFF. The CDR3 coding sequence is TGCGCCAGCAGTGGGGGTAGCTCCTACAATGAGCAGTTCTTC.

This chain connects TRBV4-2 to TRBJ2-3; TRBD2 aligns across 10 bases. Trimming at V came to 1 base and at J to 5 bases, leaving 12 bases not matched to a gene. This CDR3 region has 18 residues. Germline V gene data show CDR1 as LGHNA and CDR2 as YNFKEQ. DNA of the CDR3: TGTGCCAGCAGCCAAGTTGGGCGGAGCGGGAGGGCCGGAGATACGCAGTATTTT. The encoded protein is CASSQVGRSGRAGDTQYF.

V gene TRBV15 combines with J gene TRBJ1-2, with D tentatively TRBD1 (5 bases). This CDR3 contains 15 residues. Trimming removed 0 bases from V and 8 bases from J, with 16 bases in between. Per the germline V gene, CDR1 is LNHNV and CDR2 is YYDKDF (reference sequence). CDR3 in amino acids: CATSRDRAQGRGYTF. CDR3 coding DNA: TGTGCCACCAGCAGAGATCGGGCCCAGGGACGGGGCTACACCTTC.

A remark on this clone: At one end, the junction sequence differs from germline, possibly due to a read error. V and J are TRBV2 and TRBJ2-5; D perhaps matches TRBD1 (6 bases). The CDR3 loop spans 14 amino acids. Germline CDR1 SNHLY, CDR2 FYNNEI. CDR3 DNA sequence: TGTGCCAGCAGGGAAGACAGGCCGCAAGAGACCCAGTACTTC. It is translated as CASREDRPQETQYF.

This chain uses TRBV2 with TRBJ1-5; D is perhaps TRBD1 (5 bases). The V gene's germline CDR1 is SNHLY and CDR2 FYNNEI. The CDR3 is made up of 13 amino acids. V lost 4 bases to trimming and J lost 7 bases, with 11 bases between them. CDR3 in amino acids: CASSASTVQPQHF. For the CDR3, the DNA is TGTGCCAGCAGTGCTTCGACAGTCCAGCCCCAGCATTTT.

This clone was counted between two and nine times. CDR3 residues: CASSLYRENIQYF. CDR3 nucleotides: TGTGCCAGCAGCTTGTACAGGGAAAACATTCAGTACTTC. The gene calls are TRBV5-6 and TRBJ2-4, with D tentatively TRBD1 (6 bases). Germline V CDR1 and CDR2: SGHDT, YYEEEE. This CDR3 has 13 residues. V was pared by 1 base and J by 5 bases, with 7 bases between.

The genes are TRBV19 and TRBJ1-5, with D hard to call. Germline V gene data show CDR1 as LNHDA and CDR2 as SQIVND (reference sequence). Trimming took 3 bases from V and 8 from J, leaving 11 bases between them. The CDR3 has 13 amino acids. The CDR3 coding sequence is TGTGCCAGTAGTATTCGCGGTATCGAGCCCCAGCATTTT. This codes for CASSIRGIEPQHF.

On this clone: Its ends do not fully match the called genes, so a read error is possible. The chain employs TRBV19 and TRBJ2-1; TRBD2 matches 9 bases. The germline V gene encodes CDR1 LNHDA and CDR2 SQIVND (reference sequence). The CDR3 has 17 residues. The CDR3 loop reads CASSLDPAGGSANEQFF. CDR3 nucleotide sequence: TGTGCCAGTAGTCTAGACCCGGCGGGAGGGTCAGCCAATGAGCAGTTCTTC.

The sample holds a few counts of this clone. The chain joins TRBV13 to TRBJ2-7, with 9 bases lining up with TRBD1. Trimming removed 5 bases from V and 2 bases from J; junction bases left unmatched: 10. CDR1 is PRHDT and CDR2 is FYEKMQ in the germline V gene (reference sequence). The CDR3 has 16 amino acids. As DNA, the CDR3 is TGTGCCAGCAGCCCCCGAGGGACAGGGAGAACCTACGAGCAGTACTTC. It yields the protein CASSPRGTGRTYEQYF.

The gene calls are TRBV7-3 and TRBJ2-7; weak D call: TRBD1 (6 bases). The CDR3 is 14 residues long. Germline lookup yields CDR1 SGHTA and CDR2 FQGTGA. The V end was cut by 0 bases, the J end by 2 bases, with 8 bases between. The CDR3 loop reads CASSLTAGAYEQYF. CDR3 nucleotides: TGTGCCAGCAGCTTAACGGCAGGGGCCTACGAGCAGTACTTC. Looking up the rest from reference TRBV7-3 and TRBJ2-7 gives the full variable domain: GAGVSQTPSNKVTEKGKYVELRCDPISGHTALYWYRQSLGQGPEFLIYFQGTGAADDSGLPNDRFFAVRPEGSVSTLKIQRTERGDSAVYLCASSLTAGAYEQYFGPGTRLTVT.

The V call is TRBV9, the J call TRBJ1-1, with D unresolved. CDR3 length: 15 amino acids. The ends were cut back, 1 base at V and 1 base at J, with 11 bases in the middle. CDR1 is SGDLS, CDR2 YYNGEE, per germline. The CDR3 spells CASSVNAAPNTEAFF. DNA for the CDR3: TGTGCCAGCAGCGTAAACGCGGCCCCGAACACTGAAGCTTTCTTT.

The table lists this clone with a few counts. This chain links TRBV15 with TRBJ2-7; D is undetermined. In germline, CDR1 is LNHNV, CDR2 YYDKDF (reference sequence). The V gene lost 6 bases and the J gene lost 6 bases, with 15 bases spanning the gap. The CDR3 has 13 residues. The CDR3 DNA is TGTGCCACCAGGGCGTTTTCTTCCGCCGAGCAGTACTTC. Translated: CATRAFSSAEQYF.

The chain couples TRBV6-1 to TRBJ1-5; TRBD1 aligns across 8 bases. Trimming cost V 8 bases and J 8 bases; bases outside gene matches: 8. In germline, CDR1 is MNHNS, CDR2 SASEGT. The length of the CDR3 is 13 residues. The CDR3 loop reads CASGGTGMEPQHF. The CDR3 DNA is TGTGCCAGCGGCGGGACAGGCATGGAGCCCCAGCATTTT.

The V call is TRBV5-1, the J call TRBJ2-7, with 10 bases matching TRBD2. This CDR3 is built from 15 residues. V trimming: 2 bases; J trimming: 6 bases; junction bases outside the gene matches: 8. Looked up from germline, CDR1 is SGHRS and CDR2 is YFSETQ. The CDR3 nucleotides are TGCGCCAGCAGCTTTGCCGCTAGCGGGAGTTCCGAGCAGTACTTC. Protein: CASSFAASGSSEQYF.

The chain combines TRBV29-1 with TRBJ1-4, with 7 bases fitting TRBD1. This CDR3 is 12 amino acids long. Germline CDR1 SQVTM, CDR2 ANQGSEA. Germline trimming cut 7 bases from V and 6 bases from J; bases unmatched to any gene: 5. CDR3 sequence (DNA): TGCAGCGGAAGACAGGGAGATGAAAAACTGTTTTTT. Translation: CSGRQGDEKLFF.

This chain connects TRBV19 to TRBJ2-5; perhaps TRBD2 as D (7 bases). Germline assignment: CDR1 LNHDA and CDR2 SQIVND (reference sequence). Trimming removed 4 bases at V and 9 bases at J, with 12 bases between. The CDR3 has 12 residues. The DNA of the CDR3 is TGTGCCAGTAGTAGACTAGGGGGGGCCCAGTACTTC. Translating gives CASSRLGGAQYF.

Here the CDR3 reads CASSNPGATQPQHF. CDR3 nucleotides: TGTGCCAGCAGTAATCCAGGGGCCACTCAGCCCCAGCATTTT. This rearrangement joins TRBV6-1 to TRBJ1-5, with D perhaps TRBD1 (6 bases). The CDR3 extends over 14 amino acids. From germline, CDR1 is MNHNS and CDR2 SASEGT. V shed 5 bases and J shed 6 bases, with 14 bases lying between them.

V gene TRBV5-8 combines with J gene TRBJ1-1, with D uncertain. In germline, CDR1 is SGHTS, CDR2 YDEGEE. CDR3 length: 13 residues. Between the trimmed V and J ends, which lost 6 bases and 7 bases, there was a span of 16 bases. The CDR3 loop reads CASTTLLIYEAFF. CDR3 DNA sequence: TGTGCCAGCACCACCTTACTGATTTATGAAGCTTTCTTT.